This T cell receptor (beta chain) was sequenced in a study of cytomegalovirus exposure and HLA in healthy donors. Healthy bone marrow donors formed the donor group. Germline V gene sequence: CDR1 SGHRS, CDR2 YFSETQ. This CDR3 has 15 residues. Study-wide results and caveats: Based on reports, TCR beta sequences accurately predicted HLA-A and HLA-B alleles for most subjects. An analysis was carried out at a later point. It showed that HLA-associated TCR beta chains were more clonally expanded than equally common non-associated chains.

Vbeta (60) and Jbeta (13) primers were used in the PCR. Clones were read by immunoSEQ multiplex PCR, and TCRdb kept only the in-frame ones, dropping some. The table shows approximately 150,000 clones, with less than 80% occurring only once. This clone has a handful of counts. The antigen is undetermined. A read error may account for a junction end that differs from germline. This chain joins TRBV5-1 and TRBJ2-4; TRBD1 aligns across 7 bases. Sequencing used PBMCs. The sequence was collected from a man between 35 and 55 years old in good health and CMV-seronegative. The CDR3 region has the DNA TGCGCCAGCAGCCCAAGACAGGGAAAGTCGAACAGTCAGTACTTC. Translating it yields CASSPRQGKSNSQYF.